A single count supports the clone carrying this T cell receptor (beta chain). Its antigen is unidentified. The junction had 24 bases not matched to a gene; V was cut back by 7 bases and J by 7 bases. CDR1 is MNHEY and CDR2 is SMNVEV in the germline V gene (reference sequence). The CDR3 is made up of 19 amino acids. Once RNA had been extracted, it was reverse transcribed into cDNA to act as the sequencing template. Sequenced by immunoSEQ multiplex PCR; TCRdb stores in-frame clones only, minus some. Of under 250,000 clones listed, just over 55% are singletons. The data are from a study of CD8+ T cells in alopecia areata. The study, taken as a whole, reports: An increase in clonality over normal scalp was evident in lesional scalp, especially alopecia totalis/universalis.

This chain uses TRBV27 with TRBJ1-4; 7 bases align to TRBD1. Sequenced sample: CD8+ T cells sorted from blood. The clonotype comes from a human donor in good health. This chain's CDR3 is CASISLKGLETGLGEKLFF. In DNA form, the CDR3 reads TGTGCCAGCATCTCCTTAAAGGGGCTTGAGACAGGGCTGGGTGAAAAACTGTTTTTT.